This entry describes one T cell receptor beta chain. The CDR3 consists of 12 residues. CDR1 and CDR2 from the germline V gene are MNHEY and SVGAGI. Trimming cost V 2 bases and J 11 bases, with 12 bases left between them. This sample was included in a study of blood T cell repertoires in COVID-19. At the level of the study: Italy, Spain and the United States were the sources of the convalescent and acute COVID-19 samples. Nucleic acid was either cDNA or gDNA, and it came from T cells, B-cell-depleted T cells, or PBMCs.

Methods used by the authors: The assay estimated nucleated cells by amplifying reference gene primers. Here immunoSEQ multiplex PCR was the method, and the copy in TCRdb shows in-frame clones only, minus some. That table supplies the V and J calls and clone size; D and trimming were determined from the DNA. Counted here are roughly 81,000 clones, approximately 89% occurring once; the ten biggest clones make up 12%. The chain links TRBV6-5 to TRBJ1-1, with D possibly TRBD1 on 6 matching bases. Sequencing input: peripheral blood. The receptor was derived from a man between 65 and 80 years old with active or convalescent COVID-19. DNA of the CDR3: TGTGCCAGCAGTTACGTTGGGCAGGGGGCTTTCTTT. This codes for CASSYVGQGAFF.